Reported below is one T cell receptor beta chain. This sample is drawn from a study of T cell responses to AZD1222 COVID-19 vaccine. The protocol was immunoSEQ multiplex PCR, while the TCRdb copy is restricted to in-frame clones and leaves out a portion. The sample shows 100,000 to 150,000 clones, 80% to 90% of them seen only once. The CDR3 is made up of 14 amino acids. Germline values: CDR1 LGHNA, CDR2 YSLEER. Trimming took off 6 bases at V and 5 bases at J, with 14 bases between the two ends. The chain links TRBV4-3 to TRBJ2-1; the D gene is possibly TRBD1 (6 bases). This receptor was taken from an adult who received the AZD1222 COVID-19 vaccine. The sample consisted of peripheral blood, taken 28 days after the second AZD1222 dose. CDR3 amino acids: CASSVIGTNNEQFF. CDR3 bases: TGCGCCAGCAGTGTTATAGGGACAAACAATGAGCAGTTCTTC.